This T cell receptor beta chain was obtained from a study of human T cells and chemical hapten exposure. Study as a whole: Variability of per-sample TCR yields stemmed mainly from small differences in pooled library volume.

Trimming cost V 5 bases and J 4 bases, with 17 bases left between them. The CDR3 consists of 16 residues. Germline values: CDR1 SGHAT, CDR2 FQDESV (reference sequence). Unique molecular identifiers were affixed to discrete cDNA molecules within the library. Authors' data handling: With a range of about 23,224 to 700,000, the median per sample was around 96,000 TCRs. MiXCR, run by TCRdb on the RACE reads, gives a single entry per CDR3 protein. For this entry, the V and J calls and clone size follow TCRdb and not the study's own pipeline. The repertoire holds 180,000 or so distinct CDR3 sequences, with 20% to 25% as singletons. Overall study results and limits: With DPC sensitization, TCRs exceeding 1 in 1000 frequency showed no change.

Documented time point: patch test 1, 2 weeks after DPC sensitization. Noted treatment: therapeutic diphenylcyclopropenone sensitization with weekly scalp DPC. To note about this clonotype: The antigen is undetermined.

The TCR comes from a woman in her 50s with alopecia areata. Some clones in this sample may be carry-over from other donors' samples. The material sequenced was whole blood, taken in connection with sensitization to the hapten diphenylcyclopropenone (DPC). V gene TRBV11-1 combines with J gene TRBJ2-2; D is perhaps TRBD1 (5 bases). The CDR3 sequence: CASSGRTPRITGELFF. In DNA, the CDR3 is TGTGCCAGCAGCGGTAGGACACCACGGATCACCGGGGAGCTGTTTTTT.